This section outlines one T cell receptor (beta chain) sequence together with its context. CDR1 and CDR2 (germline): MNHNS, SASEGT. Between the trimmed V and J ends, which lost 5 bases and 9 bases, there was a span of 16 bases. The CDR3 is 13 amino acids. This record belongs to a study of T cells in Graves' hyperthyroidism and ophthalmopathy. Clinicians diagnosed patients from clinical symptoms, serum thyroxine and TRAb, thyroid ultrasound and orbital computed tomography. RNA transcripts yielded amplified TCR beta CDR3 regions. When the TCR CDR3 underwent first-round RT-PCR, the HTBI primer set was used. TCRdb itself ran the multiplex PCR reads through MiXCR, one entry per CDR3 protein. The table records a few hundred thousand distinct CDR3 sequences, around 21% of them present only once.

This chain joins TRBV6-1 and TRBJ1-1, with D possibly TRBD1 on 6 matching bases. The sequence was obtained from a man younger than 35 with Graves' hyperthyroidism. The sequencing input was blood. The CDR3 reads CASSKGTGMKAFF. In DNA form, the CDR3 reads TGTGCCAGCAGTAAAGGTACAGGGATGAAAGCTTTCTTT.